What follows are 11 T cell receptor beta chains derived from one specimen sequenced in a study of blood T cell repertoires in COVID-19. Measured with immunoSEQ multiplex PCR; TCRdb has only the in-frame clones, and not every one. The sample has about 150,000 clones, about nine tenths seen once. Sequenced sample: PBMCs or T cells enriched from blood (not recorded which). All receptors derive from a man in his fifties who had recovered from COVID-19.

V usage is TRBV7-2 and J usage is TRBJ2-5, with 11 bases fitting TRBD2. Looked up from germline, CDR1 is SGHTA and CDR2 is FQGNSA. The trim removed 8 bases at V and 5 bases at J, leaving 13 bases unmatched. The CDR3 consists of 16 residues. CDR3 in DNA: TGTGCCAGCGCACCCGGTAGCGGGGGGGCCGTGGAGACCCAGTACTTC. Protein sequence: CASAPGSGGAVETQYF.

The chain links TRBV14 to TRBJ2-5; 10 nucleotides align to TRBD2. Germline assignment: CDR1 SGHDN and CDR2 FVKESK. V shed 3 bases, J shed 8 bases, and the junction held 9 bases outside the gene matches. This CDR3 region has 15 residues. The CDR3 DNA reads as TGTGCCAGCAGCCATGGGGCCAGCGGGGGGGCCACCCAGTACTTC. Translation: CASSHGASGGATQYF.

This chain uses TRBV2 with TRBJ2-3, with 7 bases that match TRBD2. V gave up 6 bases and J gave up 4 bases; unmatched junction bases: 10. The germline V gene has CDR1 SNHLY and CDR2 FYNNEI. CDR3 length equals 15 residues. DNA for the CDR3: TGTGCCAGCAGCGCCCAAGCGGGGCGGGCAGATACGCAGTATTTT. It encodes CASSAQAGRADTQYF.

The chain recombines TRBV3-1 (or the pseudogene TRBV3-2) with TRBJ2-7; 8 bases map to TRBD1. The CDR3 totals 17 residues. The germline V gene has CDR1 LGHDT and CDR2 YNNKEL (reference sequence). V was clipped by 3 bases and J by 3 bases; unmatched bases: 13. The CDR3 here is CASSHLGRGRHDYEQYF. CDR3 bases: TGTGCCAGCAGCCATTTGGGCAGGGGGCGCCATGACTACGAGCAGTACTTC.

The gene calls are TRBV9 and TRBJ2-1; 13 bases map to TRBD2. Germline values: CDR1 SGDLS, CDR2 YYNGEE. The CDR3 spans 16 residues. V shed 1 base, J shed 10 bases, and the junction held 8 bases outside the gene matches. CDR3 region: CASSVRTSGSLWEQFF. CDR3 nucleotide sequence: TGTGCCAGCAGCGTAAGGACTAGCGGGAGTCTTTGGGAGCAGTTCTTC.

The chain has TRBV19 and TRBJ1-5; D remains unclear. CDR3 length equals 13 residues. V lost 5 bases, J lost 5 bases, and 10 bases lay in between. Germline values: CDR1 LNHDA, CDR2 SQIVND (reference sequence). CDR3 region: CASSVIRDQPQHF. In DNA, the CDR3 is TGTGCCAGTAGTGTTATCCGGGATCAGCCCCAGCATTTT. The whole variable domain, remainder taken from reference TRBV19 and TRBJ1-5, is DGGITQSPKYLFRKEGQNVTLSCEQNLNHDAMYWYRQDPGQGLRLIYYSQIVNDFQKGDIAEGYSVSREKKESFPLTVTSAQKNPTAFYLCASSVIRDQPQHFGDGTRLSIL.

Comments on this clone: The sample contains more than one DNA sequence encoding this CDR3. The CDR3 protein is CASTPGGSGNTIYF. The CDR3 DNA is TGTGCCAGCACCCCAGGGGGCTCTGGAAACACCATATATTTT. This chain uses TRBV6-5 with TRBJ1-3; the match to TRBD1 covers 7 bases. Germline V gene data show CDR1 as MNHEY and CDR2 as SVGAGI. V lost 7 bases and J lost 0; bases outside the gene matches: 3. The CDR3 is made up of 14 amino acids.

The V gene is TRBV4-3, the J gene TRBJ2-7, with D unresolved. V dropped 0 bases and J dropped 2 bases, with 5 bases sitting between them. Per the germline V gene, CDR1 is LGHNA and CDR2 is YSLEER. The length of the CDR3 is 13 residues. In DNA form, the CDR3 reads TGCGCCAGCAGCCAAGATCGTCCCTACGAGCAGTACTTC. It codes for CASSQDRPYEQYF.

By share of the sample, this clone is medium-sized. The chain has TRBV28 and TRBJ1-5, with 7 bases that match TRBD1. V dropped 3 bases and J dropped 0; count of bases not matched to a gene: 2. The CDR3 consists of 15 residues. Germline CDR1 and CDR2: MDHEN and SYDVKM. The CDR3 DNA reads as TGTGCCAGCAGTTTGACAGGGTTTAGCAATCAGCCCCAGCATTTT. This gives the protein CASSLTGFSNQPQHF.

This sequence joins TRBV30 and TRBJ2-3; D might be TRBD2 (5 bases). The CDR3 has 15 residues. Per germline, CDR1 GTSNPN and CDR2 SVGIG (reference sequence). V was cut by 1 base and J by 4 bases, with 15 bases left in between. The CDR3 spells CAWSGTGVGADTQYF. DNA of the CDR3: TGTGCCTGGAGTGGGACCGGGGTTGGCGCAGATACGCAGTATTTT.

The chain combines TRBV11-3 with TRBJ2-3; 8 bases fit TRBD2. Germline CDR1 reads SGHNT; CDR2 reads YENEEA. V was pared by 2 bases and J by 6 bases, with 10 bases of the junction left unmatched. The CDR3 has 16 residues. The CDR3 sequence: CASSLSRRGERDTQYF. CDR3 bases: TGTGCCAGCAGCTTATCCCGGCGGGGGGAGAGGGATACGCAGTATTTT.